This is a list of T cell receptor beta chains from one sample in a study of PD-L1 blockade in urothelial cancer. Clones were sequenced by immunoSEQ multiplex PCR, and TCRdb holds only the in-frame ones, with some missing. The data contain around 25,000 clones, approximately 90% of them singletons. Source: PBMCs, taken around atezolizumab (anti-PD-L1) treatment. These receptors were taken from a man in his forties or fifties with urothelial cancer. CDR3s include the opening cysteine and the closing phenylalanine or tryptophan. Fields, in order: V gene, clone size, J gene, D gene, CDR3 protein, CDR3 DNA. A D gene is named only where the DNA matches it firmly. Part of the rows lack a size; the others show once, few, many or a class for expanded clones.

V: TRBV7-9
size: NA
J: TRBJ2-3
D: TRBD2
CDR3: CASSLARLAASTDTQYF
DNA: TGTGCCAGCAGCTTAGCTAGGCTAGCGGCTAGCACAGATACGCAGTATTTT

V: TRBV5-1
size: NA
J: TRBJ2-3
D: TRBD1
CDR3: CASSSGTGMRTDTQYF
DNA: TGCGCCAGCAGCTCCGGGACAGGGATGAGAACAGATACGCAGTATTTT

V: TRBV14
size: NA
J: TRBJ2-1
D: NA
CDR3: CASSQDQGARKFF
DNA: TGTGCCAGCAGCCAAGATCAAGGAGCTCGTAAGTTCTTC

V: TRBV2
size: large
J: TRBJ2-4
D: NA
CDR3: CASWGLAKNIQYF
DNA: TGTGCCAGTTGGGGACTAGCCAAAAACATTCAGTACTTC

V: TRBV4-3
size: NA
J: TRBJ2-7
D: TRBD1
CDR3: CASSQEPGQGYEQYF
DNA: TGCGCCAGCAGCCAAGAACCCGGACAGGGATACGAGCAGTACTTC

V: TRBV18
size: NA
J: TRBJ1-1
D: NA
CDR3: CASSPPQSITTGLGGVNTEAFF
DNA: TGTGCCAGCTCACCACCTCAATCCATCACAACGGGACTCGGAGGGGTAAACACTGAAGCTTTCTTT

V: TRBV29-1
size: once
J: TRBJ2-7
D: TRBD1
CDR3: CSVTDRVGFEQYF
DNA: TGCAGCGTTACGGACAGGGTTGGATTCGAGCAGTACTTC

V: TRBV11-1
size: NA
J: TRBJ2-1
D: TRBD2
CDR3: CASSLGLAGYNEQFF
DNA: TGTGCCAGCAGCTTAGGGCTAGCGGGTTACAATGAGCAGTTCTTC

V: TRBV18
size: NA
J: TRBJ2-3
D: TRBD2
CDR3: CASSPLNSGRAGADTQYF
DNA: TGTGCCAGCTCACCACTGAACAGCGGGAGGGCCGGGGCGGATACGCAGTATTTT

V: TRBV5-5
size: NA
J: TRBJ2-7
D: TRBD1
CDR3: CASSFDRGLSEQYF
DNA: TGTGCCAGCAGCTTTGACAGGGGGCTGAGCGAGCAGTACTTC

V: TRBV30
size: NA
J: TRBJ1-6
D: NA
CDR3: CAWSVIASYNSPLHF
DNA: TGTGCCTGGAGTGTTATTGCGTCCTATAATTCACCCCTCCACTTT